This TCR beta chain was obtained from a study of post-analysis software for immune sequencing data. Study details: Relapsing-remitting, secondary progressive and progressive-relapsing courses of multiple sclerosis were included. General study results and limits: The study found significantly lower normalized Chao1 diversity in multiple sclerosis patients than in controls. Batch-matched samples strongly co-clustered by F measure. The study found TRBV5-6, TRBV5-1 and TRBV20-1 among 5 or 6 TRBV segments more frequent in patients than controls.

With respect to this clonotype: Its antigen remains unidentified.

Tagging with unique molecular identifiers was a feature of the TCR beta cDNA libraries. One entry per CDR3 protein results from TCRdb running MiXCR on the PCR reads. Here the sample spans more than 450,000 distinct CDR3 sequences, 30% to 40% being singletons. This CDR3 contains 14 residues. V was cut by 3 bases and J by 11 bases, with 19 bases left in between. CDR1 is PRHDT, CDR2 FYEKMQ, per germline (reference sequence). The receptor was isolated from a girl aged 2-17 years with multiple sclerosis. Sequenced: blood. The rearrangement links TRBV13 to TRBJ2-5, with D possibly being TRBD2 (5 bases). The CDR3 nucleotides are TGTGCCAGCAGCTTTGCGGATTCGCTAAGGGAGCAGTACTTC. Encoded protein: CASSFADSLREQYF.